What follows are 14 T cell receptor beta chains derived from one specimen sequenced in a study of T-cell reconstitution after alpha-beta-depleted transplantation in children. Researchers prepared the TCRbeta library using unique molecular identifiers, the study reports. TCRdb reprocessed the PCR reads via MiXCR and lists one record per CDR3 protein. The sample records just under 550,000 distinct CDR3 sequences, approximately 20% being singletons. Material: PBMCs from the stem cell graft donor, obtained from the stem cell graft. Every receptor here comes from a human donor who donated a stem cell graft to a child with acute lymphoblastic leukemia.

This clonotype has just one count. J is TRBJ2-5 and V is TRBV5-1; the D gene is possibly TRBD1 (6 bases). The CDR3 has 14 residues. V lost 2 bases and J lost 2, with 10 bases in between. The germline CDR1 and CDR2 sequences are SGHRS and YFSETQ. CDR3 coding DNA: TGCGCCAGCAGCTTTACAGGGCCTCAAGAGACCCAGTACTTC. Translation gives CASSFTGPQETQYF.

The CDR3 sequence is CASSLTHRGLEQYF. As DNA, the CDR3 is TGCGCCAGCAGTCTTACACACAGGGGGCTCGAGCAGTACTTC. This rearrangement joins TRBV5-1 to TRBJ2-7; TRBD1 matches 9 bases. CDR3 length: 14 amino acids. V trimming: 5 bases; J trimming: 6 bases; junction bases outside the gene matches: 9. From germline, CDR1 is SGHRS and CDR2 YFSETQ.

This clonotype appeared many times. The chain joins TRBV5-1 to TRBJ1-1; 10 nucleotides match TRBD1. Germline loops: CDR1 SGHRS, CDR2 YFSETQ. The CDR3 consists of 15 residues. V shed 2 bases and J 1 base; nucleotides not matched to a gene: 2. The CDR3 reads CASSFRTGGNTEAFF. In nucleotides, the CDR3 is TGCGCCAGCAGCTTTCGGACAGGGGGGAACACTGAAGCTTTCTTT.

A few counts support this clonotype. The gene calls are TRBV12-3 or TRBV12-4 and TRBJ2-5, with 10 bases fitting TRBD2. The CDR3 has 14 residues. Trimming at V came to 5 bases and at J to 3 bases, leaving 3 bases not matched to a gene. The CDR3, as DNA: TGTGCCAGCAGTGTCGGACTAGCGGAAGAGACCCAGTACTTC. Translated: CASSVGLAEETQYF.

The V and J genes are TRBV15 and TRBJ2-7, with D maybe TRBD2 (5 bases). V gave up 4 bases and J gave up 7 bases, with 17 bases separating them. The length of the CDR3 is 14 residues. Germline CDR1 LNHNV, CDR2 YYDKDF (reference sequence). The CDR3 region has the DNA TGTGCCACCAGCAATGCAGGACTGGATCGGGAGCAGTACTTC. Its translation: CATSNAGLDREQYF.

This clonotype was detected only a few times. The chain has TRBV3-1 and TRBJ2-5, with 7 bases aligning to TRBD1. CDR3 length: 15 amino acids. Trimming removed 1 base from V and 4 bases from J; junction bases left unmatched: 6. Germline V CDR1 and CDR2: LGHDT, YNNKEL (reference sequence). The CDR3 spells CASSQATGHRETQYF. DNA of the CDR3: TGTGCCAGCAGCCAAGCGACAGGGCATCGAGAGACCCAGTACTTC.

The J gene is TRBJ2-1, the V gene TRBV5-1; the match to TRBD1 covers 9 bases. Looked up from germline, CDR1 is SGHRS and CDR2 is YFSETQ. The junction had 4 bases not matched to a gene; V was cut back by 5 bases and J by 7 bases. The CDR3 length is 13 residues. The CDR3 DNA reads TGCGCCAGCAGTGGGACAGGGCGAAATGAGCAGTTCTTC. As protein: CASSGTGRNEQFF.

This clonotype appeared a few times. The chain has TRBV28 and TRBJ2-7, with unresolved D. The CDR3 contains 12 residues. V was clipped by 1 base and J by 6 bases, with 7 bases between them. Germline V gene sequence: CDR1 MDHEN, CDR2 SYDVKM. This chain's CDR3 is CASSLLQGEQYF. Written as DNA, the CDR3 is TGTGCCAGCAGTTTATTACAAGGCGAGCAGTACTTC.

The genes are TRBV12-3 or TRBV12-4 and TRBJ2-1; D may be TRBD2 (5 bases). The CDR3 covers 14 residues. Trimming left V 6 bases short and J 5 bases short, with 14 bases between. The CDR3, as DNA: TGTGCCAGCAGCCTGGGGAGCAGTAACAATGAGCAGTTCTTC. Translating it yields CASSLGSSNNEQFF.

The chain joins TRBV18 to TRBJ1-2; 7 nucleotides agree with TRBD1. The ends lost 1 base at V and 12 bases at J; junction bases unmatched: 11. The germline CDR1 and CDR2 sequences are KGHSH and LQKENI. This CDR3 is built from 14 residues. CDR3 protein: CASSPLPGTEGHTF. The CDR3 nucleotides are TGTGCCAGCTCACCACTTCCAGGGACAGAGGGGCACACCTTC.

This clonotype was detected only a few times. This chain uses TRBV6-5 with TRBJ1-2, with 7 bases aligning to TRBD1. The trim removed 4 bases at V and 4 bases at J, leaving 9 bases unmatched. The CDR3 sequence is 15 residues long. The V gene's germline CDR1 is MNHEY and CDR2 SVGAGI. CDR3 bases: TGTGCCAGCAGTTCCCCGGACAGGTGGGGCTATGGCTACACCTTC. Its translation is CASSSPDRWGYGYTF.

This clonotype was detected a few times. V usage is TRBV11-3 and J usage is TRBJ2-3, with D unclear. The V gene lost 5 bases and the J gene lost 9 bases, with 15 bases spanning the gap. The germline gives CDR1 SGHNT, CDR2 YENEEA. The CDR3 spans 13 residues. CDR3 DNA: TGTGCCAGCAGCCCAGATATCCTGGGGACGCAGTATTTT. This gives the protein CASSPDILGTQYF.

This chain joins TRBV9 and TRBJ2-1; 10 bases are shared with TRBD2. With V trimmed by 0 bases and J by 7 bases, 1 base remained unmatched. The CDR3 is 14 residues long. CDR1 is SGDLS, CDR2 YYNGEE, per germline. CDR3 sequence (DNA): TGTGCCAGCAGCGTAGAGACTAGCGGGAATGAGCAGTTCTTC. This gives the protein CASSVETSGNEQFF.

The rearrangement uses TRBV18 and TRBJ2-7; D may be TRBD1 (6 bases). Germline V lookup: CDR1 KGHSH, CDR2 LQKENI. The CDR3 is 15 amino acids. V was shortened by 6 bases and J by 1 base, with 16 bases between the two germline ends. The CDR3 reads CASSITRRGSYEQYF. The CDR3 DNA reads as TGTGCCAGCTCCATTACTAGAAGGGGGTCCTACGAGCAGTACTTC.